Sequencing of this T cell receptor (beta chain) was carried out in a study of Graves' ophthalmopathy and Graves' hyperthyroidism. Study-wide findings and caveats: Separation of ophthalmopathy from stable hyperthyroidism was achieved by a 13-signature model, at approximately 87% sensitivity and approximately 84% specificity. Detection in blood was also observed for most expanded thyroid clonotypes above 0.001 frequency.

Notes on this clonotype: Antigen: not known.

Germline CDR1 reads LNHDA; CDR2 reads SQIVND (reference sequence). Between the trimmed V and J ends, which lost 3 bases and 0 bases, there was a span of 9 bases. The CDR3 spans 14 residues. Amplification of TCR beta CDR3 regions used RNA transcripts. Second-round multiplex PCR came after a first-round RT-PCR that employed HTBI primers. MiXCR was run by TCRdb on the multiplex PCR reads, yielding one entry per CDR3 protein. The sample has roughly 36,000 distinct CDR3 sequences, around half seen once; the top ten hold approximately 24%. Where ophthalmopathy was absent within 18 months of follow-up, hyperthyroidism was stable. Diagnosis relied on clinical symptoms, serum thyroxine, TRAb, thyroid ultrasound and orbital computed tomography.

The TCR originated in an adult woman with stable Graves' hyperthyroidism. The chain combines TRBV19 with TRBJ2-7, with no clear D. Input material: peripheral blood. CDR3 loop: CASSMAGPSYEQYF. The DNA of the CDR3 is TGTGCCAGTAGTATGGCAGGTCCCTCCTACGAGCAGTACTTC.